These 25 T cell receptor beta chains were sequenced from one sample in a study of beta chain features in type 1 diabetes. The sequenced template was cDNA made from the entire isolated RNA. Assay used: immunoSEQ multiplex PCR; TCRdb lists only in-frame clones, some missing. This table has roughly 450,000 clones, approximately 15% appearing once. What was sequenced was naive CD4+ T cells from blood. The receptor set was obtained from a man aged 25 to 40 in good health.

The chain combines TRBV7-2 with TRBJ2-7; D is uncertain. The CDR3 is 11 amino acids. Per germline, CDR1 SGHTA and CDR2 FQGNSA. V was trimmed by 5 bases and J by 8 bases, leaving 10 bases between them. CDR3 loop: CASSQAFQQYV. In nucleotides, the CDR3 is TGTGCCAGCAGCCAGGCGTTCCAGCAGTACGTC.

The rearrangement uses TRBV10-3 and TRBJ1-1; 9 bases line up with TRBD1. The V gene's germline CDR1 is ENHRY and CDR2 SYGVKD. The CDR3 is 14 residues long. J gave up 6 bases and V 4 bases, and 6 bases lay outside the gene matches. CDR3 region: CAISAGQGLAEAFF. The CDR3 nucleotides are TGTGCCATCAGTGCAGGACAGGGGCTCGCTGAAGCTTTCTTT.

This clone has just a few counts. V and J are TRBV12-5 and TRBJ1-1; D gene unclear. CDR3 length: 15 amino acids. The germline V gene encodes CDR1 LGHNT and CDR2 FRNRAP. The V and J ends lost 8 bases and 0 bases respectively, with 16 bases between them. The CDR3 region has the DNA TGTGCTAGTTCGGGAGGGAAAGGGATGAACACTGAAGCTTTCTTT. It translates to CASSGGKGMNTEAFF. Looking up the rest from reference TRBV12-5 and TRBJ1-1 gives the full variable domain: DARVTQTPRHKVTEMGQEVTMRCQPILGHNTVFWYRQTMMQGLELLAYFRNRAPLDDSGMPKDRFSAEMPDATLATLKIQPSEPRDSAVYFCASSGGKGMNTEAFFGQGTRLTVV.

The CDR3 bases are TGTGCCAGTAGTACGGACATGAGAGCTTTCTTT. Translated: CASSTDMRAFF. The chain recombines TRBV19 with TRBJ1-1, with a possible D match to TRBD1 (5 bases). Germline V lookup: CDR1 LNHDA, CDR2 SQIVND (reference sequence). The V end was cut by 4 bases, the J end by 10 bases, with 10 bases between. This CDR3 spans 11 amino acids. The full variable domain, its missing parts supplied by reference TRBV19 and TRBJ1-1, is DGGITQSPKYLFRKEGQNVTLSCEQNLNHDAMYWYRQDPGQGLRLIYYSQIVNDFQKGDIAEGYSVSREKKESFPLTVTSAQKNPTAFYLCASSTDMRAFFGQGTRLTVV.

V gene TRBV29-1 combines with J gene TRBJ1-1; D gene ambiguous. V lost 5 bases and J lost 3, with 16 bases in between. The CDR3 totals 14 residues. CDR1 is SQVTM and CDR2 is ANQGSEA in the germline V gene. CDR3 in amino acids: CSVRLRTKDTEAFF. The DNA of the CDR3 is TGCAGCGTTCGACTAAGGACTAAAGACACTGAAGCTTTCTTT.

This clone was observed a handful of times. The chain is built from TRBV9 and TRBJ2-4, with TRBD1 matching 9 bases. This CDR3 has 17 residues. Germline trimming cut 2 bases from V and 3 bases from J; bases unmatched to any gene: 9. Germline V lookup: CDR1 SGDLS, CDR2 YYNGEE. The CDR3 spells CASSVDPGQGIKNIQYF. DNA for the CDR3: TGTGCCAGCAGCGTTGACCCGGGACAGGGAATCAAAAACATTCAGTACTTC.

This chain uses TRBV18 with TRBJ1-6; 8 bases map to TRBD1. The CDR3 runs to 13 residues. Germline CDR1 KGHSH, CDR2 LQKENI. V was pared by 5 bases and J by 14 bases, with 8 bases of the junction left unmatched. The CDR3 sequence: CASSSGQGLTLHF. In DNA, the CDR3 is TGTGCCAGCTCAAGCGGACAGGGTCTCACCCTCCACTTT. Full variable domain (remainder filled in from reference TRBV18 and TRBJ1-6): NAGVMQNPRHLVRRRGQEARLRCSPMKGHSHVYWYRQLPEEGLKFMVYLQKENIIDESGMPKERFSAEFPKEGPSILRIQQVVRGDSAAYFCASSSGQGLTLHFGNGTRLTVT.

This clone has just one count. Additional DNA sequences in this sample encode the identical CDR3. Written as DNA, the CDR3 is TGTGCCAGCAGCGTAGATCCTAGCGGGGGTCTCCAAGAGACCCAGTACTTC. Residues: CASSVDPSGGLQETQYF. The chain recombines TRBV9 with TRBJ2-5, with 10 bases lining up with TRBD2. There are 17 residues in the CDR3. J gave up 1 base and V 0 bases, and 6 bases lay outside the gene matches. In germline, CDR1 is SGDLS, CDR2 YYNGEE.

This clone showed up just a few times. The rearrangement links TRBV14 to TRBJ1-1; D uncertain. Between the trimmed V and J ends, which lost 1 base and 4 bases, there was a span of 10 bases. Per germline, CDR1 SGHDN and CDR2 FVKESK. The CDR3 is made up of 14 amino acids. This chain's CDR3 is CASSQVARGTEAFF. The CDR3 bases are TGTGCCAGCAGCCAAGTTGCGAGAGGCACTGAAGCTTTCTTT. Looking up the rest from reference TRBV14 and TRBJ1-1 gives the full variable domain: EAGVTQFPSHSVIEKGQTVTLRCDPISGHDNLYWYRRVMGKEIKFLLHFVKESKQDESGMPNNRFLAERTGGTYSTLKVQPAELEDSGVYFCASSQVARGTEAFFGQGTRLTVV.

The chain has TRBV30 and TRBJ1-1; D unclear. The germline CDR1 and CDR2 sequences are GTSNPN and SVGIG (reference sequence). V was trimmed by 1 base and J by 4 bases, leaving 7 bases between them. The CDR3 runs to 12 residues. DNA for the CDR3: TGTGCCTGGAGTGACGTACCCACTGAAGCTTTCTTT. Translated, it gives CAWSDVPTEAFF.

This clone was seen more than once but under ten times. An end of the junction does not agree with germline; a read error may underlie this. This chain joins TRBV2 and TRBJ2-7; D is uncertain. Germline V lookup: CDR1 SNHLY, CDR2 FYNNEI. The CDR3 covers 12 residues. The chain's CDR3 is CASSEALAGGLF. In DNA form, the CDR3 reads TGTGCCAGCAGTGAAGCCTTGGCAGGCGGTTTGTTC.

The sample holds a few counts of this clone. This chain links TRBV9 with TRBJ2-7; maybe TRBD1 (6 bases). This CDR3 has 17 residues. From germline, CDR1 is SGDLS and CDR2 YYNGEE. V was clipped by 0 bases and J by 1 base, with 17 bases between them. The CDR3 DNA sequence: TGTGCCAGCAGCGTAGTTCTGGGACATACTGATTCCTACGAGCAGTACGTC. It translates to CASSVVLGHTDSYEQYV.

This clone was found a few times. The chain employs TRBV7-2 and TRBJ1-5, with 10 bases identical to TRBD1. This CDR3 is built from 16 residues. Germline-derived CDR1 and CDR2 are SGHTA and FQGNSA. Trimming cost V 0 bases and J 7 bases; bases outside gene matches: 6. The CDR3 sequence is CASSLAGQGMGQPQHF. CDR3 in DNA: TGTGCCAGCAGCTTAGCGGGACAGGGGATGGGCCAGCCCCAGCATTTT.

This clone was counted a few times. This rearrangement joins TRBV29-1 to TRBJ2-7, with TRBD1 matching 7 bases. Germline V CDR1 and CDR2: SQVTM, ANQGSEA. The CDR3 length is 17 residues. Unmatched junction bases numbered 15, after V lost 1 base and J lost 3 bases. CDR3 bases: TGCAGCGTTGAAGTCGGATCAGGAACAGGGGCCCTCTACGAGCAGTACTTC. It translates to CSVEVGSGTGALYEQYF.

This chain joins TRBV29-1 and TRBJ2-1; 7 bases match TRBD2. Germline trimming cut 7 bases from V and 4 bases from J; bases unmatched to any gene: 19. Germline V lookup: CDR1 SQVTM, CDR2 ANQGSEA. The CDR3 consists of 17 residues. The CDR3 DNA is TGCAGCGCGCGCCCGGCGGGACTACAAACTTCTTACAATGAGCAGTTCTTC. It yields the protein CSARPAGLQTSYNEQFF.

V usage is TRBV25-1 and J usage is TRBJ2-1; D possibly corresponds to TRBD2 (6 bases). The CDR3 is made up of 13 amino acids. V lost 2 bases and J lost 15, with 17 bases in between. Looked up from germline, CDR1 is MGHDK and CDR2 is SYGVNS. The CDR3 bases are TGTGCCAGCAGTGAAGGGGAGGTTCTACCTCCGTTCTTC. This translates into CASSEGEVLPPFF.

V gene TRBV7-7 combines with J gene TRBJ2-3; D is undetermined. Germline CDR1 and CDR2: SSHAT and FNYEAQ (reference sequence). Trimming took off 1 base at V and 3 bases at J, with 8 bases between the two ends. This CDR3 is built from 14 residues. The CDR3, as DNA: TGTGCCAGCAGCTTAGGCCAGATTACAGATACGCAGTATTTT. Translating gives CASSLGQITDTQYF.

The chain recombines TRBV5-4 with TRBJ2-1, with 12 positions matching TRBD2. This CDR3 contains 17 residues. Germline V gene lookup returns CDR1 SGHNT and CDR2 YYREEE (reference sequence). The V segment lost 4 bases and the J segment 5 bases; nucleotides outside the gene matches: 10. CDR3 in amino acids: CASSRAASGRGDNEQFF. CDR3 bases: TGTGCCAGCAGCCGAGCCGCTAGCGGGAGGGGGGACAATGAGCAGTTCTTC. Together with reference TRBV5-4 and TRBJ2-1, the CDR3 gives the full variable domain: ETGVTQSPTHLIKTRGQQVTLRCSSQSGHNTVSWYQQALGQGPQFIFQYYREEENGRGNFPPRFSGLQFPNYSSELNVNALELDDSALYLCASSRAASGRGDNEQFFGPGTRLTVL.

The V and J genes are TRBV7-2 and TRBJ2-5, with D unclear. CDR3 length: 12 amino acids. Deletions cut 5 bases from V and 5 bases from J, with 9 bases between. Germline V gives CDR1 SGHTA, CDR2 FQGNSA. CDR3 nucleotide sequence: TGTGCCAGCAGCCTAAACGAGGAGACCCAGTACTTC. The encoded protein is CASSLNEETQYF.

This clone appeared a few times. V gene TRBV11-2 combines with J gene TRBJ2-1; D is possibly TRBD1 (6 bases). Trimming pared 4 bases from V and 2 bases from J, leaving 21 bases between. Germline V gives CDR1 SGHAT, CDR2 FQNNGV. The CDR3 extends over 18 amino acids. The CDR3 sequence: CASSSIKVGTRTYNEQFF. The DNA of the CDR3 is TGTGCCAGCAGCTCAATTAAAGTCGGGACACGAACCTACAATGAGCAGTTCTTC.

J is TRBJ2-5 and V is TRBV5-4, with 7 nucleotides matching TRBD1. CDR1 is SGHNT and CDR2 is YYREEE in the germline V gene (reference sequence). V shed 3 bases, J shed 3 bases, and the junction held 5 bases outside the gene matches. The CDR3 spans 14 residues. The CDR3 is CASSSGQTKETQYF. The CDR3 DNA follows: TGTGCCAGCAGCTCGGGACAGACAAAAGAGACCCAGTACTTC.

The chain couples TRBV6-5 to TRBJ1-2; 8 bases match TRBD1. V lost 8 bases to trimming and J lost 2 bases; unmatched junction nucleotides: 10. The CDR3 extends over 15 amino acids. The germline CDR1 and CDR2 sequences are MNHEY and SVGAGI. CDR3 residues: CASVRKTGDNYGYTF. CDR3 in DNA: TGTGCCAGCGTCCGAAAGACAGGGGACAACTATGGCTACACCTTC.

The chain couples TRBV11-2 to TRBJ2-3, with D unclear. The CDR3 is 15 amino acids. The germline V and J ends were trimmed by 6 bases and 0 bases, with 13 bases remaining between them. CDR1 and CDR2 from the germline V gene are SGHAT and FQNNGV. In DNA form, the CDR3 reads TGTGCCAGCAGACCAAGGGATTCAAGCACAGATACGCAGTATTTT. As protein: CASRPRDSSTDTQYF.

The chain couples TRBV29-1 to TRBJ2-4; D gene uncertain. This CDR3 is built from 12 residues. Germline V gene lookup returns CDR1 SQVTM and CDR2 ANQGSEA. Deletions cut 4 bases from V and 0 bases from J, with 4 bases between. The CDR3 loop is CSVAVAKNIQYF. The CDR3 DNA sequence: TGCAGCGTTGCAGTAGCCAAAAACATTCAGTACTTC.

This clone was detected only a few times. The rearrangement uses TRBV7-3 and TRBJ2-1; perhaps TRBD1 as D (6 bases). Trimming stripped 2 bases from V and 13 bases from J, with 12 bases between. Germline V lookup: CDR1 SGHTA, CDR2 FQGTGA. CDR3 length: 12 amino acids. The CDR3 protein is CASSLVQGHQFF. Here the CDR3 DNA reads TGTGCCAGCAGCTTAGTACAGGGACATCAGTTCTTC.